The sample holds a few counts of the clone carrying this TCR beta chain. Its antigen is currently unknown. This sample stems from a study of identical twins. Study-level results: A partial confounding effect on zero-insertion analyses could come from invariant MAIT and iNKT cells. Out-of-frame alpha sequences shared by twins were enriched for low generation probability.

Only healthy Caucasians were enrolled as donors. Germline loops: CDR1 SGHRS, CDR2 YFSETQ. V was trimmed by 4 bases and J by 3 bases, leaving 14 bases between them. This CDR3 comprises 14 residues. Through template switching, a universal primer site was introduced, and the cDNA contained unique molecular identifiers. In TCRdb, the 5' RACE reads were re-called with MiXCR into one record per CDR3 protein. This sample has roughly 700,000 distinct CDR3 sequences, with about 9.4% found just once. The data were also submitted as part of a second study, on yellow fever vaccine responses in identical twins.

The receptor's source is a woman under 30 in good health. The V call is TRBV5-1, the J call TRBJ2-7, with D possibly TRBD2 on 5 matching bases. Sequenced sample: PBMCs. The CDR3 DNA sequence: TGCGCCAGCAGCAACTCGAACGGGAACTACGAGCAGTACTTC. It yields the protein CASSNSNGNYEQYF.